Sequencing of this T cell receptor beta chain was carried out in a study of neoadjuvant anti-PD-1 for oral cavity cancer. Background on the study: Patients mostly received three to four biweekly nivolumab doses at 3 mg/kg before surgery. Patients without progression received a fourth nivolumab dose around day 43, then surgical resection on days 50-56.

Study results and limitations: TCR analyses covered only a few patients per response group. PBMC Gini-index clonality exceeded responders' in non-responders post-nivolumab.

Sequencing was performed with immunoSEQ multiplex PCR; in TCRdb, only in-frame clones are kept and a portion is missing. The data contain more than 13,000 clones, roughly 73% of them singletons. CDR3 size: 18 residues. V was pared by 5 bases and J by 3 bases, with 15 bases of the junction left unmatched. Germline assignment: CDR1 SGHDN and CDR2 FVKESK. As for this clone: The antigen remains undetermined.

Time point meaning: after neoadjuvant nivolumab, at surgical resection. The TCR sequence derives from a person between 40 and 80 years old with oral cavity squamous cell carcinoma. The material sequenced was PBMCs, taken after nivolumab (anti-PD-1) treatment. The V gene is TRBV14, the J gene TRBJ2-2, with TRBD1 identical over 7 bases. CDR3 DNA: TGTGCCAGCAGCGCAAGATCTCCCGGGACAGAGTACACCGGGGAGCTGTTTTTT. The encoded protein is CASSARSPGTEYTGELFF.